The 9 T cell receptor beta chains below were found in one sample sequenced in a study of cytomegalovirus exposure and HLA in healthy donors. TCRdb keeps only in-frame clones here, not all; method: immunoSEQ multiplex PCR. Of more than 250,000 clones in the sample, more than 80% are singletons; the top ten hold 0.75% to 0.85%. The specimen was PBMCs. Receptor source: a young woman in good health and CMV-seronegative.

This clone was seen just once. The rearrangement uses TRBV5-1 and TRBJ2-3; tentative D call: TRBD1 (5 bases). This CDR3 comprises 14 residues. Germline V gene data show CDR1 as SGHRS and CDR2 as YFSETQ. Trimming pared 6 bases from V and 4 bases from J, leaving 15 bases between. The CDR3 reads CASTSQGGPDTQYF. The CDR3 coding sequence is TGCGCCAGCACAAGCCAGGGTGGGCCAGATACGCAGTATTTT.

The V and J genes are TRBV6-5 and TRBJ1-3; tentatively, D is TRBD1 (6 bases). Germline V CDR1 and CDR2: MNHEY, SVGAGI. V was pared by 6 bases and J by 4 bases, with 13 bases between. The CDR3 loop spans 14 amino acids. The CDR3: CASSLGGTGNTIYF. In DNA form, the CDR3 reads TGTGCCAGCAGCCTCGGGGGGACAGGAAACACCATATATTTT.

The V and J genes are TRBV30 and TRBJ2-7; weak D call: TRBD1 (6 bases). Per the germline V gene, CDR1 is GTSNPN and CDR2 is SVGIG (reference sequence). CDR3 size: 13 residues. The ends were cut back, 1 base at V and 4 bases at J, with 11 bases in the middle. CDR3 DNA: TGTGCCTGGAGTGCGGGACATCTATACGAGCAGTACTTC. Protein product: CAWSAGHLYEQYF.

The V call is TRBV27, the J call TRBJ2-7; 11 nucleotides match TRBD2. The J segment lost 2 bases and the V segment lost 2 bases, leaving 2 bases of the junction unmatched. The CDR3 has 15 residues. In germline, CDR1 is MNHEY, CDR2 SMNVEV (reference sequence). The CDR3 DNA sequence: TGTGCCAGCAGTTTAGGGACTAGCGGACCCTACGAGCAGTACTTC. This encodes CASSLGTSGPYEQYF.

The chain has TRBV27 and TRBJ1-2, with D perhaps TRBD1 (5 bases). The CDR3 is made up of 16 amino acids. Germline CDR1 and CDR2: MNHEY and SMNVEV (reference sequence). V was clipped by 3 bases and J by 4 bases, with 18 bases between them. In DNA form, the CDR3 reads TGTGCCAGCAGTTTCTTATTGGGAAGCGGGGGCTATGGCTACACCTTC. Protein product: CASSFLLGSGGYGYTF.

This chain joins TRBV5-6 and TRBJ2-7; no clear D. Trimming left V 6 bases short and J 2 bases short, with 12 bases between. Germline V lookup: CDR1 SGHDT, CDR2 YYEEEE. CDR3 length equals 13 residues. CDR3 nucleotides: TGTGCCAGCATGGAGTTCGCCACCTACGAGCAGTACTTC. Amino acids: CASMEFATYEQYF.

This clone was seen a single time. CDR3 residues: CASGEGESEQYF. The CDR3 DNA reads as TGTGCCAGCGGGGAGGGGGAAAGCGAGCAGTACTTC. This chain links TRBV6-5 with TRBJ2-7; possibly TRBD2 for D (7 bases). Germline V CDR1 and CDR2: MNHEY, SVGAGI. The CDR3 has 12 residues. V dropped 8 bases and J dropped 6 bases, with 14 bases sitting between them.

The chain is built from TRBV6-5 and TRBJ2-7; 9 bases agree with TRBD2. The CDR3 totals 14 residues. The V segment lost 4 bases and the J segment 3 bases; nucleotides outside the gene matches: 4. Germline loops: CDR1 MNHEY, CDR2 SVGAGI. In DNA form, the CDR3 reads TGTGCCAGCAGTTTCCTAGCGGGGTACTACGAGCAGTACTTC. Amino acids: CASSFLAGYYEQYF.

This clone has a single count. This chain uses TRBV7-9 with TRBJ1-4; possibly TRBD1 for D (6 bases). CDR1 is SEHNR and CDR2 is FQNEAQ in the germline V gene (reference sequence). The CDR3 consists of 14 residues. V was trimmed by 0 bases and J by 5 bases, leaving 7 bases between them. For the CDR3, the DNA is TGTGCCAGCAGCTTAGCGCAGGGGAATGAAAAACTGTTTTTT. It codes for CASSLAQGNEKLFF.